Below are 13 T cell receptor beta chains sequenced from a single sample in a study of T cell responses to AZD1222 COVID-19 vaccine. The repertoire was sequenced with immunoSEQ multiplex PCR; TCRdb's copy has only in-frame clones and lacks some. The sample consists of 85,000 to 130,000 clones, 88% of them appearing once. The sample was peripheral blood, taken on day 0 of AZD1222 vaccination. All receptors come from an adult in good health.

The V gene is TRBV19, the J gene TRBJ1-6, with TRBD1 matching over 7 bases. The germline CDR1 and CDR2 sequences are LNHDA and SQIVND (reference sequence). J lost 10 bases, V lost 6 bases, and 12 bases had no gene match. CDR3 length: 15 amino acids. The CDR3 DNA is TGTGCCAGTAGAACCGGTGACAGGACAGGCTCACCCCTCCACTTT. It specifies CASRTGDRTGSPLHF. The full variable domain, its missing parts supplied by reference TRBV19 and TRBJ1-6, is DGGITQSPKYLFRKEGQNVTLSCEQNLNHDAMYWYRQDPGQGLRLIYYSQIVNDFQKGDIAEGYSVSREKKESFPLTVTSAQKNPTAFYLCASRTGDRTGSPLHFGNGTRLTVT.

The chain couples TRBV19 to TRBJ2-6, with D perhaps TRBD1 or TRBD2 (6 bases each). The CDR3 is 16 amino acids. Per germline, CDR1 LNHDA and CDR2 SQIVND (reference sequence). V gave up 7 bases and J gave up 1 base, with 14 bases separating them. In DNA form, the CDR3 reads TGTGCCAGTAAACGGGGGCGACGTTCTGGGGCCAACGTCCTGACTTTC. As protein: CASKRGRRSGANVLTF.

The CDR3 nucleotides are TGTGCCAGCAGTACTGGCAGACCGCACTCCTACGAGCAGTACTTC. Protein: CASSTGRPHSYEQYF. The J gene is TRBJ2-7, the V gene TRBV28; the D is unclear. Germline loops: CDR1 MDHEN, CDR2 SYDVKM. The CDR3 totals 15 residues. V lost 5 bases to trimming and J lost 0 bases, with 14 bases between them.

The V call is TRBV6-2 or TRBV6-3, the J call TRBJ2-1; 11 bases align to TRBD1. CDR1 and CDR2 from the germline V gene are MNHEY and SVGEGT. The length of the CDR3 is 18 residues. J was trimmed by 5 bases and V by 0 bases; bases with no gene match: 9. In nucleotides, the CDR3 is TGTGCCAGCAGTTACTCGAGGGACAGGGGGATTTTCCACAATGAGCAGTTCTTC. Translating it yields CASSYSRDRGIFHNEQFF.

The gene calls are TRBV27 and TRBJ2-2; D not resolved. The germline V and J ends were trimmed by 5 bases and 1 base, with 8 bases remaining between them. Germline-derived CDR1 and CDR2 are MNHEY and SMNVEV (reference sequence). This CDR3 contains 14 residues. CDR3: CASSPEVNTGELFF. The CDR3 coding sequence is TGTGCCAGCAGTCCTGAGGTGAACACCGGGGAGCTGTTTTTT.

V gene TRBV7-2 combines with J gene TRBJ1-2; D is undetermined. Trimming cost V 2 bases and J 0 bases, with 22 bases left between them. The CDR3 is 19 residues long. Germline values: CDR1 SGHTA, CDR2 FQGNSA. CDR3 DNA: TGTGCCAGCAGCTTATCGGATCATTTGGAGGGCGCCCCTAACTATGGCTACACCTTC. As protein: CASSLSDHLEGAPNYGYTF.

This rearrangement joins TRBV6-4 to TRBJ2-1; 10 bases are shared with TRBD1. V shed 0 bases and J 6 bases; nucleotides not matched to a gene: 2. Per germline, CDR1 MRHNA and CDR2 SNTAGT. The CDR3 is made up of 15 amino acids. The CDR3 DNA is TGTGCCAGCAGTGACTCGCGGACAGGGGGCAATGAGCAGTTCTTC. Translated, it gives CASSDSRTGGNEQFF.

In its sample, this clone was seen a few times. The rearrangement links TRBV7-8 to TRBJ2-3; D uncertain. V was cut by 8 bases and J by 4 bases, with 19 bases left in between. The germline V gene has CDR1 SGHVS and CDR2 FQNEAQ. The CDR3 has 15 amino acids. As DNA, the CDR3 is TGTGCCAGCTTAAGGTCCTCTGCACGCGCAGATACGCAGTATTTT. Its protein is CASLRSSARADTQYF.

V gene TRBV27 combines with J gene TRBJ2-7, with D tentatively TRBD1 (5 bases). Trimming stripped 5 bases from V and 6 bases from J, with 20 bases between. From germline, CDR1 is MNHEY and CDR2 SMNVEV (reference sequence). The CDR3 is made up of 15 amino acids. CDR3 sequence reads: CASSPIGASLIEQYF. DNA of the CDR3: TGTGCCAGCAGTCCTATTGGGGCTTCTCTTATCGAGCAGTACTTC.

The J gene is TRBJ2-4, the V gene TRBV6-2 or TRBV6-3; D unclear. Germline loops: CDR1 MNHEY, CDR2 SVGEGT. This CDR3 is 12 amino acids long. The V end lost 4 bases, the J end lost 7 bases, and 8 bases lay between the germline ends. This CDR3 is CASSSRPNIQYF. The CDR3, as DNA: TGTGCCAGCAGTTCTCGTCCTAACATTCAGTACTTC.

The rearrangement links TRBV6-1 to TRBJ1-4; possibly TRBD1 for D (6 bases). This CDR3 has 14 amino acids. Per germline, CDR1 MNHNS and CDR2 SASEGT. V lost 3 bases, J lost 3 bases, and 8 bases lay in between. The DNA of the CDR3 is TGTGCCAGCAGTGAGGGGGCGGCTAATGAAAAACTGTTTTTT. This translates into CASSEGAANEKLFF.

This chain links TRBV28 with TRBJ1-1; 10 bases match TRBD1. Losses at the gene ends were 5 bases for V and 1 base for J; bases not matched to a gene: 4. The germline gives CDR1 MDHEN, CDR2 SYDVKM. This CDR3 is built from 15 residues. The CDR3, as DNA: TGTGCCAGCAGTACATGGACAGGGGGGAACACTGAAGCTTTCTTT. Its translation: CASSTWTGGNTEAFF.

The gene calls are TRBV5-1 and TRBJ2-6; D is unresolved. Germline V lookup: CDR1 SGHRS, CDR2 YFSETQ. This CDR3 contains 15 residues. V lost 0 bases to trimming and J lost 0 bases, with 4 bases between them. DNA of the CDR3: TGCGCCAGCAGCTTGGGCTACTCTGGGGCCAACGTCCTGACTTTC. As protein: CASSLGYSGANVLTF.